This TCR beta chain was sequenced in a study of shared clonotypes between healthy human individuals. CDR1 and CDR2 (germline): SEHNR, FQNEAQ (reference sequence). The length of the CDR3 is 15 residues. Trimming stripped 4 bases from V and 4 bases from J, with 14 bases between. The repertoire was sequenced with immunoSEQ multiplex PCR; TCRdb's copy has only in-frame clones and lacks some. The data contain about 2.2 million clones, about 94% of them singletons. Positive CCR7 selection of CD45RO-negative cells yielded the naive CD8 cells, and terminally differentiated effector memory CD45RA+ cells were excluded.

Input material: naive CD8+ T cells from PBMCs. This TCR was recovered from a man between 18 and 35 years old in good health. Some clones in this sample may be carry-over from other donors' samples. The V and J genes are TRBV7-9 and TRBJ2-1, with D uncertain. In DNA form, the CDR3 reads TGTGCCAGCAGCTCCCGACAAGCTCTTTACAATGAGCAGTTCTTC. It is translated as CASSSRQALYNEQFF.